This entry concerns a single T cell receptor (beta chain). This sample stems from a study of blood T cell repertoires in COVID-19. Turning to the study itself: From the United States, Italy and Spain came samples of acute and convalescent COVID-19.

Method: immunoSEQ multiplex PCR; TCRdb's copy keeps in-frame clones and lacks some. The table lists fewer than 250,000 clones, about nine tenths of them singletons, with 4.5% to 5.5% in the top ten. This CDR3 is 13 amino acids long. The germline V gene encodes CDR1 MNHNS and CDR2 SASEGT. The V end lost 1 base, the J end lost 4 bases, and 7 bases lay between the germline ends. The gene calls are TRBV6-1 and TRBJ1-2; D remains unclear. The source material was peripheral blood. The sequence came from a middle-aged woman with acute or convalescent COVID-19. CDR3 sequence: CASSEGSLYGYTF. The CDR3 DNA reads TGTGCCAGCAGTGAAGGGAGCCTCTATGGCTACACCTTC.